This TCR beta chain emerged from a study of T cells after yellow fever vaccination. Study observations and caveats: Reappearing after the booster were most of the clones from primary vaccination (96% CD4, 85% to 90% CD8).

CDR1 SGHDT and CDR2 YYEEEE come from the germline V gene. V dropped 2 bases and J dropped 2 bases, with 8 bases sitting between them. The CDR3 runs to 14 residues. This clonotype was recorded many times. Its antigen remains unidentified. The TCR cDNA carried a universal primer site and UMIs from 5'RACE template switching. TCRdb itself ran the 5' RACE reads through MiXCR, one entry per CDR3 protein. The sample has about 240,000 distinct CDR3 sequences, roughly 3.7% seen once; the top ten hold under 20%. This specimen consisted of PBMCs, obtained 15 days after the yellow fever booster vaccination. The TCR sequence derives from a man younger than 35 who received the YFV17D yellow fever vaccine. The V and J genes are TRBV5-6 and TRBJ1-5; no reliable D call. The chain's CDR3 is CASSFGIGNQPQHF. CDR3 nucleotides: TGTGCCAGCAGCTTTGGCATCGGCAATCAGCCCCAGCATTTT.